This passage covers 17 T cell receptor beta chains from one sample sequenced in a study of Ad26.COV2.S vaccination and SARS-CoV-2 variants. Generated by immunoSEQ multiplex PCR, the TCRdb table keeps only in-frame clones and is missing some. The table lists approximately 300,000 clones, around four fifths of them singletons. Treatment described: about 20 received Ad26.COV2.S at low or high dose, single or two shots; roughly five received placebo; per-sample allocation not given. Each sample was drawn 63 days after the first injection (of vaccine or placebo). The specimen comprised peripheral blood, sampled in a trial of Ad26.COV2.S vaccine versus placebo. The receptor source for this set is a person aged 18-65 years who received the Ad26.COV2.S COVID-19 vaccine or a placebo.

DNA for the CDR3: TGTGCCAGCAGCTCGCCGGACAGGGTAGACAACTATGGCTACACCTTC. This encodes CASSSPDRVDNYGYTF. The rearrangement uses TRBV5-4 and TRBJ1-2, with 8 bases aligning to TRBD1. Germline values: CDR1 SGHNT, CDR2 YYREEE (reference sequence). J was trimmed by 2 bases and V by 3 bases; bases with no gene match: 9. There are 16 residues in the CDR3.

This clone has just a few counts. The chain has TRBV27 and TRBJ2-7, with D tentatively TRBD2 (7 bases). The V and J ends lost 11 bases and 4 bases respectively, with 18 bases between them. Germline V lookup: CDR1 MNHEY, CDR2 SMNVEV (reference sequence). This CDR3 has 13 residues. CDR3 in DNA: TGTGCCGGGGGGGCAGGTGAAGGGTACGAGCAGTACTTC. This translates into CAGGAGEGYEQYF.

The rearrangement links TRBV28 to TRBJ2-5, with 13 positions matching TRBD2. There are 15 residues in the CDR3. The V gene's germline CDR1 is MDHEN and CDR2 SYDVKM. J lost 9 bases, V lost 8 bases, and 12 bases had no gene match. The CDR3 is CASQPSLAGGPPQYF. In DNA form, the CDR3 reads TGTGCCAGCCAACCCTCACTAGCGGGGGGGCCGCCCCAGTACTTC. Looking up the rest from reference TRBV28 and TRBJ2-5 gives the full variable domain: DVKVTQSSRYLVKRTGEKVFLECVQDMDHENMFWYRQDPGLGLRLIYFSYDVKMKEKGDIPEGYSVSREKKERFSLILESASTNQTSMYLCASQPSLAGGPPQYFGPGTRLLVL.

The chain has TRBV7-9 and TRBJ2-1; 12 bases are shared with TRBD2. The V and J ends lost 5 bases and 8 bases, in that order; junction bases with no gene match: 19. The germline CDR1 and CDR2 sequences are SEHNR and FQNEAQ (reference sequence). CDR3 length: 19 residues. CDR3 protein: CASSAWTSGAPDYRDEQFF. The CDR3 DNA reads as TGTGCCAGCAGCGCCTGGACTAGCGGGGCCCCCGACTACAGGGATGAGCAGTTCTTC.

This chain links TRBV28 with TRBJ1-2, with D unresolved. The germline gives CDR1 MDHEN, CDR2 SYDVKM. Trimming cost V 6 bases and J 3 bases, with 8 bases left between them. This CDR3 has 12 residues. DNA of the CDR3: TGTGCCAGCAGCCTATGGGACTATGGCTACACCTTC. The encoded protein is CASSLWDYGYTF.

In DNA form, the CDR3 reads TGTGCCAGCAGCCTACAGCCGAACACCGGGGAGCTGTTTTTT. It yields the protein CASSLQPNTGELFF. V and J are TRBV3-1 (or the pseudogene TRBV3-2) and TRBJ2-2, with no clear D. V was clipped by 4 bases and J by 0 bases, with 6 bases between them. This CDR3 spans 14 amino acids. CDR1 is LGHDT, CDR2 YNNKEL, per germline (reference sequence).

The rearrangement links TRBV11-3 to TRBJ2-1; 15 positions agree with TRBD2. V lost 5 bases and J lost 9; bases outside the gene matches: 8. The V gene's germline CDR1 is SGHNT and CDR2 YENEEA. CDR3 length: 16 amino acids. The CDR3 DNA follows: TGTGCCAGCAGCGCCCGGACTAGCGGGGGGGCGGGTGAGCAGTTCTTC. Protein product: CASSARTSGGAGEQFF. The full variable domain, with the rest looked up from reference TRBV11-3 and TRBJ2-1, is EAGVVQSPRYKIIEKKQPVAFWCNPISGHNTLYWYLQNLGQGPELLIRYENEEAVDDSQLPKDRFSAERLKGVDSTLKIQPAELGDSAVYLCASSARTSGGAGEQFFGPGTRLTVL.

This chain connects TRBV28 to TRBJ1-5; 8 positions match TRBD1. V was clipped by 2 bases and J by 0 bases; unmatched bases: 3. The germline V gene has CDR1 MDHEN and CDR2 SYDVKM. There are 16 residues in the CDR3. CDR3 bases: TGTGCCAGCAGTTTACCGGGGACAGGTAGCAATCAGCCCCAGCATTTT. Its protein is CASSLPGTGSNQPQHF.

V is TRBV7-9 and J is TRBJ2-3, with D tentatively TRBD2 (6 bases). The CDR3 is 14 amino acids. Germline V gene data show CDR1 as SEHNR and CDR2 as FQNEAQ (reference sequence). Trimming left V 1 base short and J 3 bases short, with 8 bases between. The CDR3, as DNA: TGTGCCAGCAGCTTAGATGGGGGGACAGATACGCAGTATTTT. Its translation is CASSLDGGTDTQYF.

For the CDR3, the DNA is TGCGCCAGCAGCCAGACAGGTTACTACACCTTC. This translates into CASSQTGYYTF. The chain recombines TRBV4-1 with TRBJ1-2; tentative D call: TRBD1 (6 bases). Germline-derived CDR1 and CDR2 are MGHRA and YSYEKL. The CDR3 extends over 11 amino acids. The V gene lost 3 bases and the J gene lost 10 bases, with 9 bases spanning the gap.

This clone was recorded once. Additional DNA sequences in this sample encode the identical CDR3. This rearrangement joins TRBV9 to TRBJ2-7; 8 positions agree with TRBD2. This CDR3 comprises 15 residues. V shed 0 bases and J 2 bases; nucleotides not matched to a gene: 4. CDR1 is SGDLS and CDR2 is YYNGEE in the germline V gene. CDR3 nucleotide sequence: TGTGCCAGCAGCGTAGGGGCGGGGGGTACCTACGAGCAGTACTTC. It codes for CASSVGAGGTYEQYF.

This chain links TRBV9 with TRBJ2-5; D assignment may be TRBD1 or TRBD2 (5 bases each). The germline CDR1 and CDR2 sequences are SGDLS and YYNGEE. V was pared by 7 bases and J by 5 bases, with 15 bases between. CDR3 size: 13 residues. CDR3 bases: TGTGCCAGCGGAGTGGGGGTAGGTGAGACCCAGTACTTC. It is translated as CASGVGVGETQYF.

Only one count was recorded for this clone. The chain combines TRBV5-1 with TRBJ2-3, with D tentatively TRBD2 (5 bases). The CDR3 consists of 13 residues. V was cut by 4 bases and J by 4 bases, with 10 bases left in between. Germline V gene data show CDR1 as SGHRS and CDR2 as YFSETQ. CDR3 coding DNA: TGCGCCAGCAGCCGGGGTCCCCCAGATACGCAGTATTTT. Its translation is CASSRGPPDTQYF.

The chain combines TRBV7-2 with TRBJ1-6; TRBD1 matches at 8 bases. V shed 1 base and J 11 bases; nucleotides not matched to a gene: 7. The CDR3 runs 15 residues. Germline V gene sequence: CDR1 SGHTA, CDR2 FQGNSA. The CDR3 DNA follows: TGTGCCAGCAGCTTAGTAGGACAGGGTACGGCACCCCTCCACTTT. As protein: CASSLVGQGTAPLHF.

The chain is built from TRBV6-2 or TRBV6-3 and TRBJ2-3; TRBD2 matches at 15 bases. Per germline, CDR1 MNHEY and CDR2 SVGEGT. J lost 7 bases, V lost 5 bases, and 7 bases had no gene match. The CDR3 has 16 amino acids. The CDR3 region has the DNA TGTGCCAGCAGTATCGGACTAGCGGGGGGGCCATATACGCAGTATTTT. Its protein is CASSIGLAGGPYTQYF.

This clone has just a few counts. The CDR3 DNA reads as TGTGCCAGCAGCAAAGGGAAGACAAGTTTGTACTTC. Translating it yields CASSKGKTSLYF. V is TRBV21-1 and J is TRBJ2-7; the table calls TRBD1, which could not be checked here. TRBV21-1 is flagged as a pseudogene. This CDR3 has 12 amino acids.

V usage is TRBV29-1 and J usage is TRBJ2-5; 7 positions match TRBD1. Germline assignment: CDR1 SQVTM and CDR2 ANQGSEA. The CDR3 extends over 13 amino acids. After removal of 4 bases from V and 5 bases from J, the junction contained 7 bases not matched to a gene. CDR3 nucleotide sequence: TGCAGCGTTGGCCCAGGGGGAAGCGAGACCCAGTACTTC. It encodes CSVGPGGSETQYF.